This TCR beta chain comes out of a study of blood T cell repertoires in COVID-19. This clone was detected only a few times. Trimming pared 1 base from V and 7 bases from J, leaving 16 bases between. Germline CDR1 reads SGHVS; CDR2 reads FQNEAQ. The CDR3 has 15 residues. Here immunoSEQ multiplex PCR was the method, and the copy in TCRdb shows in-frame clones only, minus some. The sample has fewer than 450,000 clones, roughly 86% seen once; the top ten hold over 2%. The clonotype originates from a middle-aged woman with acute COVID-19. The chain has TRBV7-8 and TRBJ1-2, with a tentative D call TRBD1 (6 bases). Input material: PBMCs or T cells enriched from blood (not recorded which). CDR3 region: CASSLGGYSGVGYTF. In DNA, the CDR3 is TGTGCCAGCAGCTTAGGGGGTTATTCAGGGGTTGGCTACACCTTC.